This T cell receptor (beta chain) was retrieved from a study of graft-versus-host responses after intestinal transplantation. Across the whole study: Anti-thymocyte globulin induction was given to all recipients, followed by tacrolimus and steroids for roughly three years.

As regards this clone: The target antigen is unknown.

The CDR3 runs 14 residues. V lost 2 bases and J lost 4, with 12 bases in between. Looked up from germline, CDR1 is SNHLY and CDR2 is FYNNEI. Study findings and constraints: In recipient marrow, GvH clones were found, and some appeared first in ileum or blood.

Only in-frame clones appear in the TCRdb table, and some are missing; sequencing was by immunoSEQ multiplex PCR. The sample carries fewer than 30,000 clones, 70% to 90% recorded once. Sequencing used PBMCs, obtained approximately 450 days after intestinal transplant. This sequence originates from a human patient who received an intestinal transplant, so some T cells may come from the graft donor. This chain links TRBV2 with TRBJ2-7; the D gene is possibly TRBD2 (6 bases). CDR3 DNA: TGTGCCAGCAGTGAATACGGGAGCGATTACGAGCAGTACTTC. It encodes CASSEYGSDYEQYF.